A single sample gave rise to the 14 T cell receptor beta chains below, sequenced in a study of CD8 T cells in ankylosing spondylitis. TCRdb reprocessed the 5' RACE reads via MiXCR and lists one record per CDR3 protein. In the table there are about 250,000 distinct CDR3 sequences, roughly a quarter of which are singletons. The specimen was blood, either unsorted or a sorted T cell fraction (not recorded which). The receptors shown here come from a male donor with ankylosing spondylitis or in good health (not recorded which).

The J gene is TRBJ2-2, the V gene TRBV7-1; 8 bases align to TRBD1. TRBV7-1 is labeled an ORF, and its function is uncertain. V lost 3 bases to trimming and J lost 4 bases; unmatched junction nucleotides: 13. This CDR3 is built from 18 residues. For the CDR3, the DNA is TGTGCCAGCAGCTCCTACCTCGGACAGGGTCGAAGCACCGGGGAGCTGTTTTTT. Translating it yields CASSSYLGQGRSTGELFF.

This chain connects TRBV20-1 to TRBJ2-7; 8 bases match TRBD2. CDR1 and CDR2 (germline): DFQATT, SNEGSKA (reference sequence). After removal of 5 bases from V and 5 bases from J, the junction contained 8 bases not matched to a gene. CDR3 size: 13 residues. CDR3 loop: CSARRGGINEQYF. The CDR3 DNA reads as TGCAGTGCTCGTCGGGGGGGTATCAACGAGCAGTACTTC.

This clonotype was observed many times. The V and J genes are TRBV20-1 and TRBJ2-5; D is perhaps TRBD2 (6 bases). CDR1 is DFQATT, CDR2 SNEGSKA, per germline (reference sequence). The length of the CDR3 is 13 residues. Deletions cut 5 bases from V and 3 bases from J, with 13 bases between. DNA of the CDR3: TGCAGTGCTGCCGGGACTGGGAAAGAGACCCAGTACTTC. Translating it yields CSAAGTGKETQYF.

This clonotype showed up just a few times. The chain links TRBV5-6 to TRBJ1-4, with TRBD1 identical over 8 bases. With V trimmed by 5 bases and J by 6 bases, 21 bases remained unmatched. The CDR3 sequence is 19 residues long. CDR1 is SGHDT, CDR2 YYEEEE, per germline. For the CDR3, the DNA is TGTGCCAGCAGTTTCGGGACAGGCGAGGTAACCCCAGGAGATGAAAAACTGTTTTTT. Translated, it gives CASSFGTGEVTPGDEKLFF.

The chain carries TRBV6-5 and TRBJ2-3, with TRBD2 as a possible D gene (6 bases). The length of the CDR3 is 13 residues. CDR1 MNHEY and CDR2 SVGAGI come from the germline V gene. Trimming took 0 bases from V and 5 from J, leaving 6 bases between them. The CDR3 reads CASSYSGGDTQYF. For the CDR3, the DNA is TGTGCCAGCAGTTACTCGGGGGGAGATACGCAGTATTTT.

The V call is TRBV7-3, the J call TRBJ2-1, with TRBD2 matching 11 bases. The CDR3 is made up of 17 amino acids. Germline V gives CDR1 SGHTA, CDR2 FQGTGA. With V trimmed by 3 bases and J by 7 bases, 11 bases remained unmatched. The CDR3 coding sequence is TGTGCCAGCAGCTTGACTCATAGCGGGGGGGCTAGGAATGAGCAGTTCTTC. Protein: CASSLTHSGGARNEQFF.

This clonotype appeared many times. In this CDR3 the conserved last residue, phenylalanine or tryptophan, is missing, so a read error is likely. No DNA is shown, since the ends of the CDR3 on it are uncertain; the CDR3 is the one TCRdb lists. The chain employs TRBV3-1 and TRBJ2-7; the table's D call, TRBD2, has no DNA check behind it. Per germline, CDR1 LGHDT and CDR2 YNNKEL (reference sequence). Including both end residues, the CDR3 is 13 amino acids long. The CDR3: CASSQSVGGLPIL.

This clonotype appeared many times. CDR3 loop: CASSLTEGAYEQYF. In nucleotides, the CDR3 is TGTGCCAGCAGCCTCACCGAGGGGGCCTACGAGCAGTACTTC. This chain uses TRBV6-1 with TRBJ2-7; a possible D gene is TRBD1 (6 bases). Germline V CDR1 and CDR2: MNHNS, SASEGT. Trimming shortened V by 6 bases and J by 2 bases, and 14 bases separated the two germline ends. The CDR3 spans 14 residues.

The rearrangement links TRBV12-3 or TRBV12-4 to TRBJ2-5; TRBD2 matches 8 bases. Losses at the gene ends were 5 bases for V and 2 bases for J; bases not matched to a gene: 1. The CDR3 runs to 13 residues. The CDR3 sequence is CASSQRGQETQYF. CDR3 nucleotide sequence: TGTGCCAGCAGTCAGCGGGGGCAAGAGACCCAGTACTTC.

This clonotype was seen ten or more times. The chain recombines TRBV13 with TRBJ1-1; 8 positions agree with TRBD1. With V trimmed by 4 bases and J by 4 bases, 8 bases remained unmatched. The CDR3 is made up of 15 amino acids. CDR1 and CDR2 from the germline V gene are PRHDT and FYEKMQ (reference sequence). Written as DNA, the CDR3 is TGTGCCAGCAGCTACAGGACAGGGAAGAGCACTGAAGCTTTCTTT. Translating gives CASSYRTGKSTEAFF.

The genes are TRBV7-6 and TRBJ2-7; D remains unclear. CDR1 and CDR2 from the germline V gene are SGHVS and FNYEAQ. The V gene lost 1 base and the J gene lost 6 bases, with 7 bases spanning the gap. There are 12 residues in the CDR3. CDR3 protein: CASSLGTSEQYF. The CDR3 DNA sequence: TGTGCCAGCAGCTTAGGGACCTCCGAGCAGTACTTC. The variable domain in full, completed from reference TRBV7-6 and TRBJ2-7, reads GAGVSQSPRYKVTKRGQDVALRCDPISGHVSLYWYRQALGQGPEFLTYFNYEAQQDKSGLPNDRFSAERPEGSISTLTIQRTEQRDSAMYRCASSLGTSEQYFGPGTRLTVT.

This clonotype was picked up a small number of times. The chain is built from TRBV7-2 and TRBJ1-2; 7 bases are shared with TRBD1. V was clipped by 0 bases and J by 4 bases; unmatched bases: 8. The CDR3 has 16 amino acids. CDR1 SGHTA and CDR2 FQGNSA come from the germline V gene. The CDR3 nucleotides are TGTGCCAGCAGCTTAGCGGGGGCAGGGGGTATCTATGGCTACACCTTC. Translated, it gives CASSLAGAGGIYGYTF. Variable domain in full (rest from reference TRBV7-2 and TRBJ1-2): GAGVSQSPSNKVTEKGKDVELRCDPISGHTALYWYRQSLGQGLEFLIYFQGNSAPDKSGLPSDRFSAERTGGSVSTLTIQRTQQEDSAVYLCASSLAGAGGIYGYTFGSGTRLTVV.

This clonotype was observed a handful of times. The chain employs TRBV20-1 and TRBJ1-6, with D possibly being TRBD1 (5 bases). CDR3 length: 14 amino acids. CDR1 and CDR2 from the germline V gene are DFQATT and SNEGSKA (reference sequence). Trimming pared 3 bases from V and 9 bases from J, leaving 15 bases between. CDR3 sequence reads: CSASTGGSSSPLHF. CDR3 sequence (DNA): TGCAGTGCTAGCACGGGGGGTAGTTCTTCACCCCTCCACTTT.

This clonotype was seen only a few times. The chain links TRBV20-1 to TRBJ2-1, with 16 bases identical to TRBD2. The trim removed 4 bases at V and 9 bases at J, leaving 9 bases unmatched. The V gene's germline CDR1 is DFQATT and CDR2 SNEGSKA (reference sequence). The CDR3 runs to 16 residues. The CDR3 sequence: CSATLGTSGGASEQFF. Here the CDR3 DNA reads TGCAGTGCTACCTTGGGGACTAGCGGGGGGGCAAGTGAGCAGTTCTTC.